A selection of T cell receptor beta chains follows, all from one sample in a study of identical twins. Using its own MiXCR run on the 5' RACE reads, TCRdb lists one record per CDR3 protein. The sample includes 500,000 to 550,000 distinct CDR3 sequences, approximately 20% of them seen just once. Another study also made use of these data, one on yellow fever vaccine responses in identical twins.

Sequenced: CD4+ T cells sorted from blood. The receptors were sampled from a woman younger than 35 in good health. CDR3s include the opening cysteine and the closing phenylalanine or tryptophan. The order of the fields is J gene, clone size, D gene, V gene, CDR3 protein. A D gene is named only where the DNA matches it firmly. Clone size is given for some rows only: seen once, a few or many times, or a class if the clone is expanded.

j_call: TRBJ2-1; clone_size: -; d_call: -; v_call: TRBV29-1; cdr3_aa: CSVAAGSYNEQFF
j_call: TRBJ2-2; clone_size: -; d_call: TRBD1; v_call: TRBV5-1; cdr3_aa: CASSWGQVNTGELFF
j_call: TRBJ2-4; clone_size: -; d_call: -; v_call: TRBV7-9; cdr3_aa: CASSRGTANIQYF
j_call: TRBJ1-1; clone_size: -; d_call: TRBD1; v_call: TRBV25-1; cdr3_aa: CASSHTTGGTEAFF
j_call: TRBJ2-2; clone_size: -; d_call: TRBD1; v_call: TRBV18; cdr3_aa: CASSPPDAWTGGTGELFF
j_call: TRBJ2-5; clone_size: -; d_call: -; v_call: TRBV6-2/TRBV6-3; cdr3_aa: CASSQPWGQYF
j_call: TRBJ2-4; clone_size: -; d_call: -; v_call: TRBV12-3/TRBV12-4; cdr3_aa: CASSLREEAKNIQYF
j_call: TRBJ1-6; clone_size: -; d_call: TRBD1; v_call: TRBV5-1; cdr3_aa: CASSLETGLDSPLHF
j_call: TRBJ1-5; clone_size: -; d_call: -; v_call: TRBV20-1; cdr3_aa: CSASSRQHNQPQHF
j_call: TRBJ2-5; clone_size: -; d_call: -; v_call: TRBV4-2; cdr3_aa: CASSQGGQRQETQYF
j_call: TRBJ1-1; clone_size: -; d_call: -; v_call: TRBV2; cdr3_aa: CASEGQGTEAFF
j_call: TRBJ2-7; clone_size: -; d_call: TRBD2; v_call: TRBV6-1; cdr3_aa: CASSERGLVSEQYF
j_call: TRBJ2-7; clone_size: -; d_call: TRBD2; v_call: TRBV10-2; cdr3_aa: CASLYGLAGDEQYF
j_call: TRBJ2-5; clone_size: few; d_call: -; v_call: TRBV28; cdr3_aa: CASSILAQETQYF
j_call: TRBJ1-1; clone_size: -; d_call: -; v_call: TRBV12-3/TRBV12-4; cdr3_aa: CASSLVTGGNQAFF
j_call: TRBJ2-5; clone_size: -; d_call: TRBD2; v_call: TRBV4-2; cdr3_aa: CASSQEPQRGYQETQYF
j_call: TRBJ2-7; clone_size: -; d_call: -; v_call: TRBV12-3/TRBV12-4; cdr3_aa: CASSRGTGPYEQYF
j_call: TRBJ2-1; clone_size: few; d_call: -; v_call: TRBV10-2; cdr3_aa: CASRNVGHEQFF
j_call: TRBJ2-7; clone_size: few; d_call: -; v_call: TRBV7-9; cdr3_aa: CASSFLDLAAYEQYF
j_call: TRBJ1-1; clone_size: few; d_call: -; v_call: TRBV7-9; cdr3_aa: CASSFRSGMNTEAFF
j_call: TRBJ2-7; clone_size: -; d_call: TRBD2; v_call: TRBV12-3/TRBV12-4; cdr3_aa: CASSLASGAGEQYF
j_call: TRBJ2-3; clone_size: once; d_call: TRBD1; v_call: TRBV6-1; cdr3_aa: CASSEMGQAGDTQYF
j_call: TRBJ2-1; clone_size: -; d_call: -; v_call: TRBV6-1; cdr3_aa: CASTANGDSYNEQFF
j_call: TRBJ1-3; clone_size: many; d_call: -; v_call: TRBV10-3; cdr3_aa: CAISDRQRRSGNTIYF
j_call: TRBJ2-3; clone_size: -; d_call: TRBD1; v_call: TRBV28; cdr3_aa: CASSSSDRGLPTDTQYF
j_call: TRBJ2-2; clone_size: -; d_call: TRBD2; v_call: TRBV7-9; cdr3_aa: CASRFVLAYAGTGELFF
j_call: TRBJ1-5; clone_size: -; d_call: TRBD1; v_call: TRBV7-9; cdr3_aa: CASSPTGGPNQPQHF
j_call: TRBJ2-5; clone_size: few; d_call: -; v_call: TRBV29-1; cdr3_aa: CSAPPGLVVAGQETQYF
j_call: TRBJ2-3; clone_size: -; d_call: -; v_call: TRBV5-1; cdr3_aa: CASSFPKDTQYF
j_call: TRBJ1-4; clone_size: once; d_call: -; v_call: TRBV18; cdr3_aa: CASSPPGGSKEKLFF
j_call: TRBJ2-6; clone_size: few; d_call: -; v_call: TRBV7-2; cdr3_aa: CASSLGSGVSGANVLTF
j_call: TRBJ2-1; clone_size: few; d_call: -; v_call: TRBV6-2/TRBV6-3; cdr3_aa: CASRKTANSYNEQFF
j_call: TRBJ2-3; clone_size: -; d_call: TRBD2; v_call: TRBV24-1; cdr3_aa: CATSFSGRDSTDTQYF
j_call: TRBJ2-7; clone_size: -; d_call: -; v_call: TRBV11-2; cdr3_aa: CASSPFLGLTIRPYEQYF
j_call: TRBJ1-1; clone_size: few; d_call: -; v_call: TRBV11-1; cdr3_aa: CASSALGSTEAFF
j_call: TRBJ2-1; clone_size: many; d_call: TRBD1; v_call: TRBV5-1; cdr3_aa: CASSLEGQGSYNEQFF
j_call: TRBJ2-2; clone_size: -; d_call: -; v_call: TRBV6-1; cdr3_aa: CASNPSGNTGELFF
j_call: TRBJ1-5; clone_size: many; d_call: -; v_call: TRBV12-3/TRBV12-4; cdr3_aa: CASSRQENQPQHF
j_call: TRBJ2-2; clone_size: -; d_call: TRBD1; v_call: TRBV3-1; cdr3_aa: CASSPRLTGWNTGELFF
j_call: TRBJ2-3; clone_size: few; d_call: -; v_call: TRBV7-3; cdr3_aa: CASSLLASPDTQYF
j_call: TRBJ2-3; clone_size: -; d_call: -; v_call: TRBV7-8; cdr3_aa: CASSLISGAQYF
j_call: TRBJ2-1; clone_size: -; d_call: TRBD2; v_call: TRBV3-1; cdr3_aa: CASREPGLATPQSF
j_call: TRBJ2-1; clone_size: few; d_call: TRBD1; v_call: TRBV2; cdr3_aa: CASSDLTGSLYNEQFF
j_call: TRBJ1-6; clone_size: -; d_call: TRBD1; v_call: TRBV7-9; cdr3_aa: CASSLVKGTGKGPLHF
j_call: TRBJ1-6; clone_size: few; d_call: TRBD1; v_call: TRBV10-3; cdr3_aa: CAITMDRDNSPLHF
j_call: TRBJ1-1; clone_size: -; d_call: TRBD1; v_call: TRBV19; cdr3_aa: CASSSRGLRTGDTEAFF